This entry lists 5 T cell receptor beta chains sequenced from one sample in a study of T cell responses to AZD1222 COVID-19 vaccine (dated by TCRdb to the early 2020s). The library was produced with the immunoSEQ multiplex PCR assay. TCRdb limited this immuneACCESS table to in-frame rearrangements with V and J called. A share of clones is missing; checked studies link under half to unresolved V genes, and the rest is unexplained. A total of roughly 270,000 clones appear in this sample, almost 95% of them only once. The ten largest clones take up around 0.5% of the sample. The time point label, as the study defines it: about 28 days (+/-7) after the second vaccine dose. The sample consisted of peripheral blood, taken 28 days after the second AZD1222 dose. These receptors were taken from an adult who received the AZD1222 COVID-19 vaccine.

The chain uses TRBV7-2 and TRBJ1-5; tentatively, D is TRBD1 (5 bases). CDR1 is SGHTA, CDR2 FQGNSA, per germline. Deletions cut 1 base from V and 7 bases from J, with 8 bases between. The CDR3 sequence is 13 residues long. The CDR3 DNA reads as TGTGCCAGCAGCTTAGATTCAGGGCAGCCCCAGCATTTT. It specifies CASSLDSGQPQHF.

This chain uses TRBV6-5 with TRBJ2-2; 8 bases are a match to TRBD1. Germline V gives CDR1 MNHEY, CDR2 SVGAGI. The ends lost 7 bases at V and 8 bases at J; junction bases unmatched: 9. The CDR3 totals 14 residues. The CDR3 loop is CASTGDRLVGELFF. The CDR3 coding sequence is TGTGCCAGCACAGGGGACAGGCTGGTGGGGGAGCTGTTTTTT.

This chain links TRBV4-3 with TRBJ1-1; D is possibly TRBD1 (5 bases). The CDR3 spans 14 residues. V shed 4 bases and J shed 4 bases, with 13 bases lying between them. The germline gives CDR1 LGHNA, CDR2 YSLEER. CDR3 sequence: CASSLSRVGTEAFF. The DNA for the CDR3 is TGCGCCAGCAGCCTTAGCAGGGTGGGCACTGAAGCTTTCTTT.

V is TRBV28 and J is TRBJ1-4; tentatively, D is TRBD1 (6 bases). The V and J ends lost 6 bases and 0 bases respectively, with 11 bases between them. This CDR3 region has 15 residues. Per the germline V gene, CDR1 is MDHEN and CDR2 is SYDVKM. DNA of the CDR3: TGTGCCAGCAGAGTTCCAGGGGCAACTAATGAAAAACTGTTTTTT. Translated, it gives CASRVPGATNEKLFF.

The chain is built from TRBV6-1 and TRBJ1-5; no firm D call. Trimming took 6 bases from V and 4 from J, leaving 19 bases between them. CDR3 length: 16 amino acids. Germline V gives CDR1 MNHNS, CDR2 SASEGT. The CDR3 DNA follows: TGTGCCAGCAGGGAATCCAGGCGGGGTAGGAATCAGCCCCAGCATTTT. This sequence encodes CASRESRRGRNQPQHF.